The source of this T cell receptor (beta chain) is a study of CD8+ T cells in alopecia areata. This clone was seen just once. The treatment is: oral pan-JAK inhibitor, 5-10 mg twice daily. Between the trimmed V and J ends, which lost 1 base and 0 bases, there was a span of 13 bases. The CDR3 runs 16 residues. It was cDNA, reverse transcribed from extracted RNA, that served as the sequencing template. The protocol was immunoSEQ multiplex PCR, while the TCRdb copy is restricted to in-frame clones and leaves out a portion. The sample carries around 290,000 clones, about three fifths recorded once. The rearrangement uses TRBV23-1 and TRBJ2-7, with D perhaps matching TRBD2 (5 bases). TRBV23-1 is labeled an ORF, and its function is uncertain. The TCR originated in a human donor with alopecia areata. Source: CD4+ T cells sorted from blood, taken at week 24, from a patient treated with tofacitinib. Here the CDR3 reads CASSQFARGSSYEQYF. The CDR3, as DNA: TGCGCCAGCAGTCAATTCGCCCGGGGAAGCTCCTACGAGCAGTACTTC.